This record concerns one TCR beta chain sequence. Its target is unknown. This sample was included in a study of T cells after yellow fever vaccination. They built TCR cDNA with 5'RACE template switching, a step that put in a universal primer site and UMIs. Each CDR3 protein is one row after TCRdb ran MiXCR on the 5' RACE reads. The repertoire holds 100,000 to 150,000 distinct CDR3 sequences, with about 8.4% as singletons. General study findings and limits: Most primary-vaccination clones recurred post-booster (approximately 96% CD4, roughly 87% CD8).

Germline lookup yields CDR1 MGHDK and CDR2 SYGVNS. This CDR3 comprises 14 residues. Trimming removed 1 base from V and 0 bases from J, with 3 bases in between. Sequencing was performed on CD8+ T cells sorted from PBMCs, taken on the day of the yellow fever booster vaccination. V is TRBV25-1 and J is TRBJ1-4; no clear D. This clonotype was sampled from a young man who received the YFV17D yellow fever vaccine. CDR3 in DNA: TGTGCCAGCAGTGAATCTTCAACTAATGAAAAACTGTTTTTT. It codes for CASSESSTNEKLFF.